This T cell receptor (beta chain) is drawn from a study of OX40 agonist ivuxolimab in advanced cancers. For the study in its entirety: Ivuxolimab was a fully human IgG2 agonistic monoclonal antibody targeting the costimulatory receptor OX40 (CD134). The point of sequencing TCRbeta in the periphery was to test whether ivuxolimab changed TCR sequence diversity and drove clonal T-cell expansion. Prior anti-PD-1, anti-PD-L1 or anti-CTLA-4 therapy was permitted, and approximately 40% of dose-escalation patients had received checkpoint inhibitors. The paper reports the monotherapy dose-escalation portion (N ≈ 52 patients) of the phase I ivuxolimab trial. Partial responses occurred in three dose-escalation patients, of whom one had hepatocellular carcinoma and two had cutaneous melanoma. Of the approximately 50 patients in dose escalation, 19 had hepatocellular carcinoma, around 15 had melanoma, 9 had renal cell carcinoma and 9 had head and neck cancer. Intravenous ivuxolimab was administered to patients every 2 weeks at six dose levels: 0.01, 0.1, 0.3, 1.5, 3 and 10 mg/kg. The dose-escalation cohort was around 83% male with a mean age of about 65 years, ranging from roughly 23 to 79. General conclusions and limits of the study: At doses of 0.1 to 3.0 mg/kg, clonal expansion of both CD4+ and CD8+ T cells in blood was seen between baseline and week 6. After ivuxolimab, more expanded clones were found on average in CD8+ T cells than in CD4+ T cells. In the 0.1-3.0 mg/kg groups, partial responders had among the lowest normalized peripheral clonal expansion, particularly in CD8+ T cells. Low levels of normalized T-cell clonal expansion were also seen in some patients who did not respond. Which antigens the clonally expanded peripheral T cells were specific for was not determined.

To sequence the TCRbeta CDR3 region, genomic DNA was isolated from the sorted cells. TCRbeta CDR3 regions were sequenced using the immunoSEQ Assay. This immuneACCESS table, as held by TCRdb, lists in-frame sequences with V and J called but not all clones. Of the missing ones, under half trace to an unresolved V gene in checked studies; the others have no known cause. The sample contains 70,000 or so clones, approximately 90% of them found a single time. 0.25% to 0.3% of the sample is in the top ten clones. Patients with autoimmune disease history or receiving systemic immunosuppression were excluded from the trial. In every dose cohort, peripheral blood was drawn for TCR sequencing at baseline, cycle 4 day 1, and cycle 7 day 1. The samples were taken from a phase I, first-in-human, multicenter, open-label dose-escalation trial of ivuxolimab. Adults with locally advanced or metastatic head and neck squamous cell, hepatocellular, melanoma or renal cell carcinoma were enrolled in the trial. CD4+ and CD8+ T cells were sorted separately from peripheral blood before TCR sequencing.

Comments on this clone: Its binding antigen is unknown. Per-base qualities were not stored, and no clone one base away is much larger.

The CDR3 numbers 13 residues from cysteine through phenylalanine. Only CDR3 DNA is held: 39 bases, read in frame from base 1. According to the germline V gene, CDR1 reads SQVTM and CDR2 reads ANQGSEA. The V and J ends are trimmed by 2 bases and 2 bases, leaving 10 bases between them. The chain couples TRBV29-1 to TRBJ2-7; a tentative D match to TRBD1 spans 6 bases. Sample: CD4+ or CD8+ T cells sorted from blood, taken in a trial of the OX40 agonist ivuxolimab. This clonotype originated in an adult with an advanced solid tumor such as melanoma, head and neck, liver or kidney cancer. The nucleotides are TGCAGCGTTGAAAACAGGGCAACCTACGAGCAGTACTTC. This codes for CSVENRATYEQYF.